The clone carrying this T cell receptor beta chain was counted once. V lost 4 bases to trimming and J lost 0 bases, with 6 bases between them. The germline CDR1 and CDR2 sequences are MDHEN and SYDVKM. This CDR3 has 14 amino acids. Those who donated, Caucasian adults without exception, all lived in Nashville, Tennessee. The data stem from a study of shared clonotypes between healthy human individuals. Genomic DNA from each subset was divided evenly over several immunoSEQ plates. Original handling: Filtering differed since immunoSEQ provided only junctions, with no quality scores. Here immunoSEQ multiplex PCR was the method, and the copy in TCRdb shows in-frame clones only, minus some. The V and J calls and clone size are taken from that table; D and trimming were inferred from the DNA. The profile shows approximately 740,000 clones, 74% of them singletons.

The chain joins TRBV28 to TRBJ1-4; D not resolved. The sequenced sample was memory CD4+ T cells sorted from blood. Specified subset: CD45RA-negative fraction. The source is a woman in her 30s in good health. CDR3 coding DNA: TGTGCCAGCAGTTCTGCAGCAACTAATGAAAAACTGTTTTTT. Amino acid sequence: CASSSAATNEKLFF.